The rows below give T cell receptor beta chains drawn from one sample of a study of Ad26.COV2.S vaccination and SARS-CoV-2 variants. This table comes from immunoSEQ multiplex PCR, and its TCRdb copy is limited to in-frame clones, with some not included. In the table there are approximately 400,000 clones, around 83% of which are singletons. The input for sequencing was peripheral blood, taken in a trial of Ad26.COV2.S vaccine versus placebo. Receptors originate from a person between 18 and 59 years old who received the Ad26.COV2.S COVID-19 vaccine or a placebo. The CDR3 runs from the conserved cysteine through the conserved F or W. D genes are given only for firm matches. The size of a clone is reported for some rows only, either as once, few or many, or as a class for expanded clones.

D | length | J | V | size | DNA | CDR3
NA | 14 | TRBJ1-2 | TRBV3-1/TRBV3-2 | few | TGTGCCAGCAGCCCCGGAATAACTAACTATGGCTACACCTTC | CASSPGITNYGYTF
NA | 15 | TRBJ1-1 | TRBV5-1 | NA | TGCGCCAGCAGCTTGGAGGCAGGGAAAAACACTGAAGCTTTCTTT | CASSLEAGKNTEAFF
NA | 15 | TRBJ2-7 | TRBV5-1 | NA | TGCGCCAGCAGCTTGGAGGAGGGGGCCTCCTACGAGCAGTACTTC | CASSLEEGASYEQYF
NA | 13 | TRBJ1-1 | TRBV14 | NA | TGTGCCAGCAGCCAAGATCTGCGGGGTTGGCCTTTCTTT | CASSQDLRGWPFF
NA | 14 | TRBJ2-2 | TRBV9 | NA | TGTGCCAGCAGCGTAGACCGAGAGACCGGGGAGCTGTTTTTT | CASSVDRETGELFF
NA | 16 | TRBJ2-2 | TRBV27 | NA | TGTGCCAGCAGTTCTTTGTCTGGAGGGGTCACCGGGGAGCTGTTTTTT | CASSSLSGGVTGELFF
TRBD2 | 16 | TRBJ2-1 | TRBV9 | NA | TGTGCCAGCAGCGAGGGACTAGCGGGAGGGCCACGTGAGCAGTTCTTC | CASSEGLAGGPREQFF
TRBD1 | 14 | TRBJ1-1 | TRBV5-1 | NA | TGCGCCAGCAACGTGGGGACAGGGAACACTGAAGCTTTCTTT | CASNVGTGNTEAFF
TRBD2 | 16 | TRBJ2-7 | TRBV6-2/TRBV6-3 | many | TGTGCCAGCAGCCCTCTGGGCGGGAGGCCCTCCTACGAGCAGTACTTC | CASSPLGGRPSYEQYF
TRBD2 | 18 | TRBJ2-3 | TRBV4-3 | NA | TGCGCCAGCAGCCAAGTACTAGCGGGAGGGGGGAGCACAGATACGCAGTATTTT | CASSQVLAGGGSTDTQYF
TRBD1 | 16 | TRBJ2-2 | TRBV5-6 | NA | TGTGCCAGCAGCAGAAAACAGGGGGCGGTTGCCGGGGAGCTGTTTTTT | CASSRKQGAVAGELFF
NA | 13 | TRBJ2-3 | TRBV5-4 | NA | TGTGCCAGTAGTGGGGGGGCCAGAGATACGCAGTATTTT | CASSGGARDTQYF
NA | 15 | TRBJ2-7 | TRBV19 | NA | TGTGCCAGTAGGAGCCCCGGTACAGGGACCTACGAGCAGTACTTC | CASRSPGTGTYEQYF
NA | 15 | TRBJ1-1 | TRBV6-2/TRBV6-3 | NA | TGTGCCAGCAGTTACCAAGCTACTTCGAACACTGAAGCTTTCTTT | CASSYQATSNTEAFF
NA | 12 | TRBJ2-7 | TRBV2 | NA | TGTGCCAGCTCCAGGGACTCCTACGAGCAGTACTTC | CASSRDSYEQYF